This record looks at one T cell receptor (beta chain) sequence and its context. There is no known antigen for this receptor. Base qualities are not at hand, and no much larger clone is one base apart. This entry belongs to a study of T cells in localized non-small cell lung cancer (dated by TCRdb to 2020 to 2021). In the study overall: The study examined T cell repertoires in roughly 240 patients with early-stage NSCLC and compared tumors with uninvolved tumor-adjacent lungs. A mean age of around 66 years was recorded for the NSCLC patients, of whom more than 120 were male and more than 85 were female. The cohort consisted of around 250 treatment-naive NSCLC patients whose localized lung tumors had been resected. General conclusions and limits of the study: Longer overall survival was associated with higher blood T cell density, whereas shorter survival was associated with higher adjacent-lung clonality. A median of around 60 of the top 100 tumor clones turned up in the paired uninvolved adjacent lung, and 25 to 35 of those clones also ranked among the top 100 of that same adjacent lung. Because multi-region tumor sequencing was not done, intratumor heterogeneity could not be ruled out. Uninvolved tumor-adjacent lung showed the highest T cell clonality, higher than tumor, which suggests more focused antigenic responses in the uninvolved tumor-adjacent lung. Since the design was exploratory, TCR variables were selected using unadjusted p-values with no false-discovery rate correction.

The immunoSEQ Assay was used to sequence TCR beta CDR3 regions from DNA. The original methods were these. To compute T cell density, TCR beta template counts were normalized to usable DNA, which was estimated by amplifying housekeeping genes. Richness was estimated using the preseqR package, with extrapolation to 400,000 templates for PBMC samples and to 120,000 templates for tissue samples. Clonality was taken to be one minus Pielou's evenness. Tissue-enriched TCRs were identified through differential abundance testing performed on productive amino-acid clonotypes, with a minimum total count of 5 and an alpha of 0.1. The Jaccard Index and the Morisita Overlap Index were used to measure repertoire overlap between compartments. GLIPH grouped TCR beta CDR3s together with public tetramer-defined viral CDR3s, and a viral motif had to include at least three viral sequences and show V-gene enrichment. Entries here come from immuneACCESS through TCRdb and include only in-frame sequences with V and J called. Some clones fail to appear in such tables; in the studies checked, an unresolved V gene covers under half of the shortfall, and the cause of the remainder is unknown. For V, J and clone size, that table is used; D and trimming come from the DNA. This sample comprises tens of thousands of clones, roughly nine tenths of them detected only once. The leading ten clones occupy about 1% of the sample.

The germline V gene encodes CDR1 SGHDT and CDR2 YYEEEE. The CDR3 has 12 amino acids, counting the end cysteine and phenylalanine. Here the CDR3 DNA is all that survives: 36 bases in frame from base 1. V is pared back by 7 bases and J by 5 bases, with 12 bases lying between the germline termini. At diagnosis, tumor, uninvolved tumor-adjacent lung and peripheral blood were collected and then preserved as a mix of FFPE and fresh-frozen material. Blood samples were analyzed as peripheral blood mononuclear cells for TCR repertoire profiling. The sequences come from peripheral blood, collected before any cancer treatment. The sequence is built from TRBV5-6 and TRBJ1-1; the D gene remains uncertain. This TCR derives from a woman aged 35 to 70 with stage I lung adenocarcinoma. This receptor has the CDR3 CASSVVPTEAFF. The nucleotides read TGTGCCAGCTCTGTGGTTCCGACTGAAGCTTTCTTT.